One sample yielded the 23 T cell receptor beta chains listed below, sequenced in a study of T-cell reconstitution after alpha-beta-depleted transplantation in children. As it was prepared, the TCRbeta library received unique molecular identifiers. TCRdb ran MiXCR on the PCR reads and lists one entry per CDR3 protein. This sample has about 980,000 distinct CDR3 sequences, with less than 30% found just once. Sample: PBMCs, mostly from graft donor cells, taken 360 days after TCRalphabeta/CD19-depleted stem cell transplant. The receptors come from a boy younger than two who had a stem cell transplant for SCID, so the T cells may come from the graft donor.

This clonotype appeared a few times. The chain uses TRBV10-3 and TRBJ2-7, with TRBD2 identical over 8 bases. There are 12 residues in the CDR3. The J segment lost 6 bases and the V segment lost 2 bases, leaving 0 bases of the junction unmatched. Germline values: CDR1 ENHRY, CDR2 SYGVKD. CDR3 in amino acids: CAISEGTSEQYF. The DNA for the CDR3 is TGTGCCATCAGTGAGGGGACTAGCGAGCAGTACTTC.

The V call is TRBV7-9, the J call TRBJ1-4; unclear D gene. Germline values: CDR1 SEHNR, CDR2 FQNEAQ (reference sequence). There are 16 residues in the CDR3. Deletions cut 3 bases from V and 0 bases from J, with 11 bases between. In DNA form, the CDR3 reads TGTGCCAGCAGCTTCTCCTTGATCACAACTAATGAAAAACTGTTTTTT. As protein: CASSFSLITTNEKLFF.

This clonotype was counted a few times. The chain uses TRBV10-3 and TRBJ2-4, with 9 bases matching TRBD1. Germline CDR1 and CDR2: ENHRY and SYGVKD. V lost 2 bases and J lost 1; bases outside the gene matches: 3. The CDR3 covers 16 residues. The CDR3 DNA reads TGTGCCATCAGTGAGGGGGACAGGGTGGCCAAAAACATTCAGTACTTC. This translates into CAISEGDRVAKNIQYF.

This clonotype was observed a handful of times. This chain connects TRBV19 to TRBJ1-5; 7 bases fit TRBD1. This CDR3 is 15 amino acids long. CDR1 and CDR2 (germline): LNHDA, SQIVND (reference sequence). V lost 4 bases to trimming and J lost 9 bases; unmatched junction nucleotides: 12. CDR3 amino acids: CASSTTGISITPQHF. Written as DNA, the CDR3 is TGTGCCAGTAGTACGACAGGGATATCAATAACGCCCCAGCATTTT.

This clonotype was seen many times. This chain joins TRBV6-2 or TRBV6-3 and TRBJ2-1; TRBD1 matches at 7 bases. The CDR3 is 15 amino acids. Per the germline V gene, CDR1 is MNHEY and CDR2 is SVGEGT. V trimming: 2 bases; J trimming: 4 bases; junction bases outside the gene matches: 5. The CDR3 sequence is CASSYRGQVYNEQFF. For the CDR3, the DNA is TGTGCCAGCAGTTACCGTGGACAGGTATACAATGAGCAGTTCTTC.

The chain links TRBV20-1 to TRBJ1-6, with 9 bases matching TRBD1. V lost 2 bases and J lost 0; bases outside the gene matches: 8. The CDR3 has 18 amino acids. Germline V CDR1 and CDR2: DFQATT, SNEGSKA (reference sequence). The CDR3 loop reads CSARLWVQGASYNSPLHF. CDR3 bases: TGCAGTGCTAGATTATGGGTACAGGGGGCCTCCTATAATTCACCCCTCCACTTT.

This clonotype has a handful of counts. The genes are TRBV12-3 or TRBV12-4 and TRBJ2-3; unclear D gene. This CDR3 comprises 12 residues. V was trimmed by 2 bases and J by 9 bases, leaving 9 bases between them. The CDR3 bases are TGTGCCAGCAGTTTACGCGCCCTCACGCAGTATTTT. Protein sequence: CASSLRALTQYF.

In its sample, this clonotype was seen many times. The chain recombines TRBV6-5 with TRBJ2-2; D gene uncertain. Germline loops: CDR1 MNHEY, CDR2 SVGAGI. This CDR3 is built from 15 residues. Trimming pared 0 bases from V and 8 bases from J, leaving 13 bases between. This CDR3 is CASSYSNRAEGELFF. DNA for the CDR3: TGTGCCAGCAGTTACTCGAATCGTGCGGAAGGGGAGCTGTTTTTT.

This clonotype was observed a few times. V usage is TRBV20-1 and J usage is TRBJ2-2; no clear D gene. Germline assignment: CDR1 DFQATT and CDR2 SNEGSKA (reference sequence). V was shortened by 3 bases and J by 1 base, with 6 bases between the two germline ends. This CDR3 is built from 13 residues. The CDR3 spells CSASPQNTGELFF. As DNA, the CDR3 is TGCAGTGCTAGTCCACAGAACACCGGGGAGCTGTTTTTT.

There are many counts of this clonotype. The CDR3 sequence: CASSLLGRKDTIYF. CDR3 coding DNA: TGCGCCAGCAGCTTGTTGGGACGTAAGGACACCATATATTTT. The chain has TRBV5-1 and TRBJ1-3; maybe TRBD1 (5 bases). This CDR3 comprises 14 residues. Germline V gene sequence: CDR1 SGHRS, CDR2 YFSETQ. V lost 1 base and J lost 8, with 13 bases in between.

The rearrangement links TRBV5-1 to TRBJ1-1; TRBD1 agrees at 8 bases. The germline gives CDR1 SGHRS, CDR2 YFSETQ. V was pared by 1 base and J by 5 bases, with 7 bases of the junction left unmatched. The CDR3 is made up of 15 amino acids. The CDR3 here is CASSLMQGAGTEAFF. The CDR3 DNA sequence: TGCGCCAGCAGCTTGATGCAGGGGGCTGGGACTGAAGCTTTCTTT.

The CDR3 sequence is CASSQDAGGDPEAFF. The CDR3 DNA reads as TGTGCCAGCAGCCAAGACGCAGGGGGCGATCCCGAAGCTTTCTTT. This chain connects TRBV4-2 to TRBJ1-1; 8 positions match TRBD1. With 0 bases clipped from V and 8 bases from J, the junction kept 8 bases outside the gene matches. Germline-derived CDR1 and CDR2 are LGHNA and YNFKEQ. The CDR3 loop spans 15 amino acids.

J is TRBJ2-5 and V is TRBV15, with a weak D call TRBD2 (7 bases). The CDR3 has 15 residues. Trimming cost V 3 bases and J 0 bases, with 11 bases left between them. Germline CDR1 LNHNV, CDR2 YYDKDF (reference sequence). The CDR3 bases are TGTGCCACCAGCAGCGGGGGGCCAGACCAAGAGACCCAGTACTTC. Protein product: CATSSGGPDQETQYF.

The chain recombines TRBV5-1 with TRBJ1-4; D is unclear. This CDR3 is 15 amino acids long. Trimming took off 4 bases at V and 0 bases at J, with 10 bases between the two ends. CDR1 and CDR2 from the germline V gene are SGHRS and YFSETQ. CDR3 sequence reads: CASSPGEPTNEKLFF. Written as DNA, the CDR3 is TGCGCCAGCAGCCCCGGTGAACCAACTAATGAAAAACTGTTTTTT.

In its sample, this clonotype was seen once. This sequence joins TRBV10-3 and TRBJ2-3; D is unresolved. The V gene's germline CDR1 is ENHRY and CDR2 SYGVKD. The CDR3 length is 14 residues. The V and J ends lost 2 bases and 1 base respectively, with 7 bases between them. DNA for the CDR3: TGTGCCATCAGTGAGACTGGGCGCACAGATACGCAGTATTTT. It yields the protein CAISETGRTDTQYF.

The chain employs TRBV20-1 and TRBJ1-5; D unclear. Germline-derived CDR1 and CDR2 are DFQATT and SNEGSKA (reference sequence). The CDR3 sequence is 12 residues long. The CDR3 DNA reads TGCAGCGCGGTTGGGGTCACTCAGCCCCAGCATTTT. This gives the protein CSAVGVTQPQHF.

V and J are TRBV12-3 or TRBV12-4 and TRBJ1-6; no clear D gene. V was cut by 4 bases and J by 9 bases, with 7 bases left in between. CDR3 length: 12 amino acids. The CDR3 sequence is CASSSHVSPLHF. CDR3 DNA: TGTGCCAGCAGTTCACACGTTTCACCCCTCCACTTT.

Here the CDR3 DNA reads TGTGCCAGCAGTCCCGGACAGCGGACCTCCTACGAGCAGTACTTC. This gives the protein CASSPGQRTSYEQYF. The V call is TRBV12-3 or TRBV12-4, the J call TRBJ2-7, with D possibly matching TRBD1 (6 bases). The V end was cut by 5 bases, the J end by 0 bases, with 14 bases between. This CDR3 is 15 amino acids long.

This clonotype was detected a few times. The chain employs TRBV20-1 and TRBJ1-2, with 10 nucleotides matching TRBD1. The germline V gene encodes CDR1 DFQATT and CDR2 SNEGSKA (reference sequence). J was trimmed by 7 bases and V by 4 bases; bases with no gene match: 9. The length of the CDR3 is 14 residues. In DNA, the CDR3 is TGCAGTGCTACCGACAGGGGGCCAATTTTTGGCTACACCTTC. It is translated as CSATDRGPIFGYTF.

Details on this clonotype: Without the conserved terminal phenylalanine or tryptophan, this CDR3 likely stems from a read error. CDR3 DNA: TGTGCCAGCAGCCAAGATTTTTGGCGGGGGGGCAACAATGAGCAGTTCTAC. Translation: CASSQDFWRGGNNEQFY. The rearrangement joins TRBV3-1 to TRBJ2-1; TRBD2 matches 9 bases. The J segment lost 5 bases and the V segment lost 0 bases, leaving 8 bases of the junction unmatched. This CDR3 comprises 17 residues. In germline, CDR1 is LGHDT, CDR2 YNNKEL (reference sequence).

The genes are TRBV12-3 or TRBV12-4 and TRBJ1-1, with D unclear. With 2 bases removed from V and 1 base from J, the gap between germline ends came to 11 bases. CDR3 length: 15 amino acids. The CDR3 spells CASSLMTPGNTEAFF. The CDR3 bases are TGTGCCAGCAGTTTAATGACGCCCGGGAACACTGAAGCTTTCTTT.

The rearrangement uses TRBV10-3 and TRBJ1-5; TRBD1 matches 9 bases. Germline trimming cut 4 bases from V and 1 base from J; bases unmatched to any gene: 14. The CDR3 loop spans 19 amino acids. CDR1 and CDR2 (germline): ENHRY, SYGVKD. CDR3 sequence (DNA): TGTGCCATCAGTGCGACTCCGGGACAGGGAAATTCGAGCAATCAGCCCCAGCATTTT. Protein product: CAISATPGQGNSSNQPQHF.

The J gene is TRBJ2-5, the V gene TRBV4-1, with D maybe TRBD2 (6 bases). V dropped 2 bases and J dropped 7 bases, with 20 bases sitting between them. Germline values: CDR1 MGHRA, CDR2 YSYEKL. CDR3 length: 16 amino acids. The CDR3 protein is CASSQWRGSSEGTQYF. The CDR3 DNA reads TGCGCCAGCAGCCAATGGCGGGGTTCCTCTGAAGGGACCCAGTACTTC.